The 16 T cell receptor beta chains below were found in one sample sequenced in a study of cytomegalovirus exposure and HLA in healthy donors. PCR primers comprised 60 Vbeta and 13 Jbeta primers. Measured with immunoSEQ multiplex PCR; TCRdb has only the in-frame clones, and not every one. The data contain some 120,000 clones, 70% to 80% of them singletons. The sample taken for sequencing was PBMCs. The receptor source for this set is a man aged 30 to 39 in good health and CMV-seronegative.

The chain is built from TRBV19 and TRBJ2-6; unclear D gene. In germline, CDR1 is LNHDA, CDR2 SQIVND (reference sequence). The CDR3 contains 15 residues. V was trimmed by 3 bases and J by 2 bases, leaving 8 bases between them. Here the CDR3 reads CASSIYRPGANVLTF. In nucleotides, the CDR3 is TGTGCCAGTAGTATTTACAGACCTGGGGCCAACGTCCTGACTTTC.

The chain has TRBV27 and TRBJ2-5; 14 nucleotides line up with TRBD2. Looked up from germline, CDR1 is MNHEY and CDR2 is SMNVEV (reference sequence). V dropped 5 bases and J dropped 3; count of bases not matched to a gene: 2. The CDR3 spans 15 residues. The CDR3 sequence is CASSRLAGGEETQYF. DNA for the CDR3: TGTGCCAGCAGTAGACTAGCGGGGGGGGAAGAGACCCAGTACTTC.

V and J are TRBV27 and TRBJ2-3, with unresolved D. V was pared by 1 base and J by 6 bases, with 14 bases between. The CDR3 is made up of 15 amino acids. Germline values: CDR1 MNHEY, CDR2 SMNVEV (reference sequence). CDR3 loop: CASSLFQPSVDTQYF. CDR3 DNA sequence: TGTGCCAGCAGTTTATTCCAGCCGAGCGTTGATACGCAGTATTTT.

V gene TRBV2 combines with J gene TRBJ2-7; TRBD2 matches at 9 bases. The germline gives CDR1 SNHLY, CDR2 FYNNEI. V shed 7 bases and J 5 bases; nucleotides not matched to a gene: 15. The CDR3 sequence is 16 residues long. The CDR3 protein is CASTGGGAQSGNEQYF. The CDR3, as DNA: TGTGCCAGCACCGGCGGGGGGGCTCAATCCGGGAACGAGCAGTACTTC. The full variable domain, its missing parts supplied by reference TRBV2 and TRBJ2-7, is EPEVTQTPSHQVTQMGQEVILRCVPISNHLYFYWYRQILGQKVEFLVSFYNNEISEKSEIFDDQFSVERPDGSNFTLKIRSTKLEDSAMYFCASTGGGAQSGNEQYFGPGTRLTVT.

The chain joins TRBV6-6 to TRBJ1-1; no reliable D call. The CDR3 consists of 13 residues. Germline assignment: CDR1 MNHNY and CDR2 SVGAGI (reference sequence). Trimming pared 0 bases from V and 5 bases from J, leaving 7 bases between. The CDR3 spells CASSYSAGTEAFF. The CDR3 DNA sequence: TGTGCCAGCAGTTACTCGGCGGGTACTGAAGCTTTCTTT.

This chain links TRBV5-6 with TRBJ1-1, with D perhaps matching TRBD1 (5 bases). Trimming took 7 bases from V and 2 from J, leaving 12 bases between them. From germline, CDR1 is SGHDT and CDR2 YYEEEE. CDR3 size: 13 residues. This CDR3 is CASRQTGNTEAFF. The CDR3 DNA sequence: TGTGCCAGCCGCCAAACAGGAAACACTGAAGCTTTCTTT.

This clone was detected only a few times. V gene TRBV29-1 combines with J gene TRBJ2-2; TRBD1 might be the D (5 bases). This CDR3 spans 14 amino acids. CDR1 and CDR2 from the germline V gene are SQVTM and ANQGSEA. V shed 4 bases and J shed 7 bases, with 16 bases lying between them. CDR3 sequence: CSVGHDRRGGELFF. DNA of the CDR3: TGCAGCGTTGGCCACGACCGAAGGGGCGGGGAGCTGTTTTTT.

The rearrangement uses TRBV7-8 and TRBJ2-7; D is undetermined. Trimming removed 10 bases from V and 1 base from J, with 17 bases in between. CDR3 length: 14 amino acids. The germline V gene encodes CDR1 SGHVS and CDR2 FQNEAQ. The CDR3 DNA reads TGTGCCACCGAGGCTGGATTGGCTTCCTACGAGCAGTACTTC. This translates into CATEAGLASYEQYF.

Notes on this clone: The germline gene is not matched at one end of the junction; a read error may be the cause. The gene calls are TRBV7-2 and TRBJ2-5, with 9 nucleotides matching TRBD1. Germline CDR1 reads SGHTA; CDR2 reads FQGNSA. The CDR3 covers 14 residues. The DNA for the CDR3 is TGTGCCAGCACCTTAGGACAGGGGTGGATTACCCAGTACTTC. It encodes CASTLGQGWITQYF.

The CDR3 here is CASSLLRNTEAFF. As DNA, the CDR3 is TGTGCCAGCAGCTTATTGCGGAACACTGAAGCTTTCTTT. The V and J genes are TRBV7-2 and TRBJ1-1; D remains unclear. CDR1 is SGHTA, CDR2 FQGNSA, per germline. Deletions cut 2 bases from V and 1 base from J, with 5 bases between. The CDR3 is 13 residues long.

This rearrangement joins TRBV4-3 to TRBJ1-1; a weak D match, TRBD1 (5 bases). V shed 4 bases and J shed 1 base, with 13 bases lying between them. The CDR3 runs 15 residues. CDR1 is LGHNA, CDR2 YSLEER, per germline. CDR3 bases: TGCGCCAGCAGCCGTACGTGGGGCCCGAACACTGAAGCTTTCTTT. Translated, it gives CASSRTWGPNTEAFF.

CDR3 amino acids: CASTQAQGEQFF. The DNA of the CDR3 is TGTGCCAGCACCCAAGCCCAGGGGGAGCAGTTCTTC. The V and J genes are TRBV5-8 and TRBJ2-1, with TRBD1 as a possible D gene (6 bases). Germline CDR1 and CDR2: SGHTS and YDEGEE. The CDR3 is made up of 12 amino acids. Trimming removed 6 bases at V and 10 bases at J, with 14 bases between.

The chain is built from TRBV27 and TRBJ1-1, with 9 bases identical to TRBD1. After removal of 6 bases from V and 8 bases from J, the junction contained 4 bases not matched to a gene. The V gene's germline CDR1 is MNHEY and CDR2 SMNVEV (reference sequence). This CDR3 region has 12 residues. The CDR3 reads CASSLGQGEAFF. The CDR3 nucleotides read TGTGCCAGCAGCCTAGGACAGGGGGAAGCTTTCTTT.

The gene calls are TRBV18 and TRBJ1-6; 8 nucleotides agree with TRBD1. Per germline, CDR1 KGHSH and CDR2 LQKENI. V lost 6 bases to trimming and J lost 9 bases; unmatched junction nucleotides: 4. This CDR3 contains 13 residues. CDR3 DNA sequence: TGTGCCAGCTCGGACAGGGAGGGTTCACCCCTCCACTTT. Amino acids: CASSDREGSPLHF.

CDR3 residues: CASSQDPGWISSYEQYF. As DNA, the CDR3 is TGTGCCAGCAGCCAAGACCCGGGGTGGATAAGCTCCTACGAGCAGTACTTC. The chain has TRBV4-2 and TRBJ2-7, with D perhaps TRBD2 (5 bases). The length of the CDR3 is 17 residues. CDR1 is LGHNA, CDR2 YNFKEQ, per germline. V lost 0 bases, J lost 0 bases, and 15 bases lay in between.

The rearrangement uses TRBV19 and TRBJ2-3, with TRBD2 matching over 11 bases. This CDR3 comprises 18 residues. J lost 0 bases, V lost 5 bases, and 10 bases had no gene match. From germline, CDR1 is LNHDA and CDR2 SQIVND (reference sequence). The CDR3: CASSSLAGGRSSTDTQYF. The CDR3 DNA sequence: TGTGCCAGTAGTTCCCTAGCGGGGGGCCGTTCTAGCACAGATACGCAGTATTTT.